What follows describes a single T cell receptor beta chain. Its antigen is as yet unknown. The data were obtained in a study of T cell responses to AZD1222 COVID-19 vaccine. The study, taken as a whole, reports: In all cases, repertoires were sampled only after the peak T cell response. The CD4 TCRs associated with vaccination extended across spike and predominated at 160-218 and 743-854.

TCRdb's table, derived via immunoSEQ multiplex PCR, lists solely in-frame clones and lacks some. The sample lists about 180,000 clones; over 85% were seen once. V was shortened by 8 bases and J by 1 base, with 17 bases between the two germline ends. The germline V gene encodes CDR1 LNHDA and CDR2 SQIVND (reference sequence). This CDR3 spans 16 amino acids. The sequences come from peripheral blood, collected on day 0 of AZD1222 vaccination. The sequence derives from an adult in good health. This rearrangement joins TRBV19 to TRBJ2-2; no clear D gene. CDR3: CASRGRTSLNTGELFF. Here the CDR3 DNA reads TGTGCCAGTCGTGGACGTACAAGCTTGAACACCGGGGAGCTGTTTTTT.